This T cell receptor (beta chain) was recovered during a study of control samples from healthy donors and cancer patients. The CDR3 is 15 amino acids. The V and J ends lost 4 bases and 6 bases, in that order; junction bases with no gene match: 8. In germline, CDR1 is MNHEY, CDR2 SVGAGI. Profiled with immunoSEQ multiplex PCR; TCRdb holds only in-frame clones, not every one. Seen here are 110,000 to 150,000 clones, about 90% observed once, and the top ten hold around 7.3%. This clonotype was sampled from a man aged 18 to 29 in good health. The sample consisted of blood. The chain employs TRBV6-5 and TRBJ2-1, with 8 bases lining up with TRBD1. The CDR3 here is CASSFRRTGSNEQFF. In nucleotides, the CDR3 is TGTGCCAGCAGTTTCCGGAGGACAGGGAGCAATGAGCAGTTCTTC.